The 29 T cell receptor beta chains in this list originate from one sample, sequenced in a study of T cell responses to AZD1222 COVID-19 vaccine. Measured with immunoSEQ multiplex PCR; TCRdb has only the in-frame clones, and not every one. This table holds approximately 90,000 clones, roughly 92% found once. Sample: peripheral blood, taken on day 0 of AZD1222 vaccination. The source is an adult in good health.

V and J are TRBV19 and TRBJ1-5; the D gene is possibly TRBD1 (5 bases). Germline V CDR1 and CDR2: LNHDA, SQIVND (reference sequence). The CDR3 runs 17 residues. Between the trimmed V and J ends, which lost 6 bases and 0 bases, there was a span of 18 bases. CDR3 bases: TGTGCCAGTAGCCCTGGGGGAGGGAAGGCTAGCAATCAGCCCCAGCATTTT. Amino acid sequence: CASSPGGGKASNQPQHF.

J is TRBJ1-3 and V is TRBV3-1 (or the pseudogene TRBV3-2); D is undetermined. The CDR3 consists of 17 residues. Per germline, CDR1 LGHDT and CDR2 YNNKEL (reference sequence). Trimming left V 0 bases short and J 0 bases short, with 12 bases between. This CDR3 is CASSQERPGISGNTIYF. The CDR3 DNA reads TGTGCCAGCAGCCAAGAAAGGCCGGGGATCTCTGGAAACACCATATATTTT.

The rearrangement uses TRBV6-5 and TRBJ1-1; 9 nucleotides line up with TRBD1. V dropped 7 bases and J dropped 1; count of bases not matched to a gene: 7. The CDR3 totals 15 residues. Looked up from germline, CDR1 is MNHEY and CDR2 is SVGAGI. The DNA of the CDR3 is TGTGCCAGCACCTACGGGGGACAGGGGAACACTGAAGCTTTCTTT. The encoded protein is CASTYGGQGNTEAFF.

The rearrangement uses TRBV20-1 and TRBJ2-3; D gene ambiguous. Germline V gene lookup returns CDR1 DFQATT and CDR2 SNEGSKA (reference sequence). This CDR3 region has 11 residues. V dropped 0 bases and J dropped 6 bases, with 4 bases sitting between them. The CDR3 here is CSARESDTQYF. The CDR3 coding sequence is TGCAGTGCTAGAGAGTCGGATACGCAGTATTTT.

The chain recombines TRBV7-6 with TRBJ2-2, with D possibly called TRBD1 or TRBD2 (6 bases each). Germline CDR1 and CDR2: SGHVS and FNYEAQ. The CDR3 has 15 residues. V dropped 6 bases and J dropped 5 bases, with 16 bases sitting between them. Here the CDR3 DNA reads TGTGCCAGCAGTCCTCGGGGGCCTGGGACCGGGGAGCTGTTTTTT. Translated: CASSPRGPGTGELFF.

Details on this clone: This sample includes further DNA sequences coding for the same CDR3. CDR3 in amino acids: CASSQGIQETQYF. CDR3 bases: TGCGCCAGCAGCCAAGGCATACAAGAGACCCAGTACTTC. The chain carries TRBV4-1 and TRBJ2-5; D not certain. This CDR3 comprises 13 residues. The V end was cut by 1 base, the J end by 2 bases, with 5 bases between. Germline V gene data show CDR1 as MGHRA and CDR2 as YSYEKL.

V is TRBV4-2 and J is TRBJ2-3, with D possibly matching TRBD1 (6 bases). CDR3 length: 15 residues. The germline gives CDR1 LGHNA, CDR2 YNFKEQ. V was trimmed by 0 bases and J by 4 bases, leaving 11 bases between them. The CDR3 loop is CASSQDLQGADTQYF. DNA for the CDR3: TGTGCCAGCAGCCAAGATTTACAGGGTGCAGATACGCAGTATTTT.

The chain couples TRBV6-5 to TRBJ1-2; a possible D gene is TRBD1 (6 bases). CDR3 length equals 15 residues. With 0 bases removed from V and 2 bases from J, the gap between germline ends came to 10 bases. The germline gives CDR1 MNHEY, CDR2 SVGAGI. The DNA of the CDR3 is TGTGCCAGCAGTTACTCGACAGGACAGAACTATGGCTACACCTTC. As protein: CASSYSTGQNYGYTF.

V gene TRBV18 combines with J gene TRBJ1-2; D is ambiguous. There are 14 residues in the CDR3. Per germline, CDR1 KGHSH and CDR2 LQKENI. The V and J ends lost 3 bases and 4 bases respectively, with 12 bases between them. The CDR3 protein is CASSPQPNTYGYTF. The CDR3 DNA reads TGTGCCAGCTCACCCCAGCCGAACACCTATGGCTACACCTTC.

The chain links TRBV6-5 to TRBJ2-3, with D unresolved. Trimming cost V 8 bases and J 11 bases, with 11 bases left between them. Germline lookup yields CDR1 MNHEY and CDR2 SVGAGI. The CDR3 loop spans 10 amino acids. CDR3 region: CASAEYGQYF. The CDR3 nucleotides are TGTGCCAGCGCGGAATACGGGCAGTATTTT.

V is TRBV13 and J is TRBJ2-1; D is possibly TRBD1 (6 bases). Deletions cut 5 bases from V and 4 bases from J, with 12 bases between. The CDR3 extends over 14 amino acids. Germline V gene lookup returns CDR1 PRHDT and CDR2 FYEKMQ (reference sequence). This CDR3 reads CASSPRTVYNEQFF. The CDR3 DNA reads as TGTGCCAGCAGCCCCCGGACAGTATACAATGAGCAGTTCTTC.

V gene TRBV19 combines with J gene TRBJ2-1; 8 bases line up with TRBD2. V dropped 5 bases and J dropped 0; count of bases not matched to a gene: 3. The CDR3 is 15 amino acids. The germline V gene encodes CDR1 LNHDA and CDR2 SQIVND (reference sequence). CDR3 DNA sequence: TGTGCCAGTAGTCGAAGCGGGAGCTCCTACAATGAGCAGTTCTTC. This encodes CASSRSGSSYNEQFF.

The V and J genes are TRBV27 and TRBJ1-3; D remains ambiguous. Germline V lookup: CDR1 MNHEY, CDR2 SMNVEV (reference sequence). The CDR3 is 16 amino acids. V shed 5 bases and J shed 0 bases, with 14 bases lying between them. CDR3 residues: CASSPWRASSGNTIYF. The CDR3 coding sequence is TGTGCCAGCAGTCCTTGGCGGGCTAGCTCTGGAAACACCATATATTTT.

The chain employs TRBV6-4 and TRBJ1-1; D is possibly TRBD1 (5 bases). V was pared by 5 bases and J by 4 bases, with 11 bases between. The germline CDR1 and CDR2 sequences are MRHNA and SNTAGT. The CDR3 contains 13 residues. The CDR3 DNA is TGTGCCAGCAGTTGGGGGGAGGGCACTGAAGCTTTCTTT. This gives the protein CASSWGEGTEAFF.

CDR3 region: CASSPDQESSYEQYF. DNA for the CDR3: TGTGCCAGCAGCCCGGACCAGGAGAGCTCCTACGAGCAGTACTTC. V is TRBV5-6 and J is TRBJ2-7; D is uncertain. V was clipped by 4 bases and J by 0 bases, with 14 bases between them. The germline gives CDR1 SGHDT, CDR2 YYEEEE. CDR3 size: 15 residues. The full variable domain, its missing parts supplied by reference TRBV5-6 and TRBJ2-7, is DAGVTQSPTHLIKTRGQQVTLRCSPKSGHDTVSWYQQALGQGPQFIFQYYEEEERQRGNFPDRFSGHQFPNYSSELNVNALLLGDSALYLCASSPDQESSYEQYFGPGTRLTVT.

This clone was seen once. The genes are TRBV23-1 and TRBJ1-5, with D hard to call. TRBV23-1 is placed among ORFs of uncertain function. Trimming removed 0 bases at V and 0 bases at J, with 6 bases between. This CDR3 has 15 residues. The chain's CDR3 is CASSQSSYSNQPQHF. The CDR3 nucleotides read TGCGCCAGCAGTCAATCTTCTTATAGCAATCAGCCCCAGCATTTT.

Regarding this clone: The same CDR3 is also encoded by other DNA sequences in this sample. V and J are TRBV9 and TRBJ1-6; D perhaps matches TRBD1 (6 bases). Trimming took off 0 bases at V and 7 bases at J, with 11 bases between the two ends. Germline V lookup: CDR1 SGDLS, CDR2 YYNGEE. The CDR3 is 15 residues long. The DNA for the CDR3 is TGTGCCAGCAGCGTAGGCGGACAGACCAATTCACCCCTCCACTTT. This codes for CASSVGGQTNSPLHF.

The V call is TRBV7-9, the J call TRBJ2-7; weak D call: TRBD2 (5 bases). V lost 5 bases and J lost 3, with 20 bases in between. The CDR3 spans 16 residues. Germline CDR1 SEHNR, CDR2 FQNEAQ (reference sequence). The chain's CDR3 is CASSPRGRVSDYEQYF. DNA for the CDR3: TGTGCCAGCAGCCCTCGGGGTAGAGTATCTGACTACGAGCAGTACTTC.

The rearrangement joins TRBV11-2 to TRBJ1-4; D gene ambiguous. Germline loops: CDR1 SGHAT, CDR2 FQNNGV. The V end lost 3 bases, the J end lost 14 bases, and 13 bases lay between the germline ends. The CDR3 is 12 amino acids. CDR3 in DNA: TGTGCCAGCAGCTTGGGGTTAGGGCAGCTGTTTTTT. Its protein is CASSLGLGQLFF.

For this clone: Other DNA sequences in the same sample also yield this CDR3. For the CDR3, the DNA is TGTGCCAGCAGCGTGACAGATTCTGGAAACACCATATATTTT. Encoded protein: CASSVTDSGNTIYF. This chain joins TRBV5-5 and TRBJ1-3; D is possibly TRBD1 (5 bases). V shed 4 bases and J shed 1 base, with 9 bases lying between them. The germline gives CDR1 SGHKS, CDR2 YYEKEE (reference sequence). The CDR3 length is 14 residues.

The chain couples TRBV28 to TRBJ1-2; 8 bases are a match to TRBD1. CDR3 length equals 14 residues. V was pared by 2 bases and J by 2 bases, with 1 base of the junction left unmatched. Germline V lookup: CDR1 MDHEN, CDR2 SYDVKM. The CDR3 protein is CASSLGQGNYGYTF. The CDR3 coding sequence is TGTGCCAGCAGTTTAGGACAGGGAAACTATGGCTACACCTTC.

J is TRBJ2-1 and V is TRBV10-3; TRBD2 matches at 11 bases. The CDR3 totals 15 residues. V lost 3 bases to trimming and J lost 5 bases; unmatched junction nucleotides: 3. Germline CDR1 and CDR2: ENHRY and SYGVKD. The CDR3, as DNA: TGTGCCATCAGTGATCCTAGCGGGAGGCACAATGAGCAGTTCTTC. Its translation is CAISDPSGRHNEQFF.

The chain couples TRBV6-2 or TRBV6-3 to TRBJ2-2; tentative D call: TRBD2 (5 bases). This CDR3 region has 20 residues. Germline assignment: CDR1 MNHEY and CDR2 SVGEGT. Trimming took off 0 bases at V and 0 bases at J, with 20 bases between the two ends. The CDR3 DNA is TGTGCCAGCAGTTACTCGAAAGTGGTGGTTGTCGGGGCGAACACCGGGGAGCTGTTTTTT. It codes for CASSYSKVVVVGANTGELFF.

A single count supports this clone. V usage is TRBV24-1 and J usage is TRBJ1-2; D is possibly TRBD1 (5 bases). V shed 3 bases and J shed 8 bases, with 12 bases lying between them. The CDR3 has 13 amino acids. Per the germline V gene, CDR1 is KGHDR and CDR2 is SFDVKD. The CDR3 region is CATSDLQGGGYTF. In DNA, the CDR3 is TGTGCCACCAGTGATCTCCAGGGCGGAGGCTACACCTTC.

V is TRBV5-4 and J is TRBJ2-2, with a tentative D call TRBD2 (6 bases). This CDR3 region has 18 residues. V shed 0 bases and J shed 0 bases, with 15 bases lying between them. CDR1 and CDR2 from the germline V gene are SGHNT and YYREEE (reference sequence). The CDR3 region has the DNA TGTGCCAGCAGCTTGGGGGGACTTCTTGGGCCGAACACCGGGGAGCTGTTTTTT. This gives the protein CASSLGGLLGPNTGELFF.

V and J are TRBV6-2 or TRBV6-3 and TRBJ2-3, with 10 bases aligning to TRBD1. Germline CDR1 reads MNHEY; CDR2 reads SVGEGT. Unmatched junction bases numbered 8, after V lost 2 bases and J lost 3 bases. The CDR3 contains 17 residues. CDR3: CASSYTPGQGMTDTQYF. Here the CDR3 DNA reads TGTGCCAGCAGTTACACCCCGGGACAGGGGATGACAGATACGCAGTATTTT.

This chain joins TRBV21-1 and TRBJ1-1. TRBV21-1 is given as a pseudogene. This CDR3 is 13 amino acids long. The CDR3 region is CASSSRWKLEAFF. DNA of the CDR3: TGTGCCAGCAGCTCTCGATGGAAACTGGAAGCTTTCTTT.

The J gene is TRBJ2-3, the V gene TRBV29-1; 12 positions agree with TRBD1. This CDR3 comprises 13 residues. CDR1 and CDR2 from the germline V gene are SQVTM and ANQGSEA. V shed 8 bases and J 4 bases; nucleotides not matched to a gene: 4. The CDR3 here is CSHGTGGSDTQYF. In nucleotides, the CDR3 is TGCAGCCACGGGACAGGGGGCTCAGATACGCAGTATTTT.

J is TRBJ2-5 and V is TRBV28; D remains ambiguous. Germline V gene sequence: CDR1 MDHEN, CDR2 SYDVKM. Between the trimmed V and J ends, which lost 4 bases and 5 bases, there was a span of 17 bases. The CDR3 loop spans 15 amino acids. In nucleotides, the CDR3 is TGTGCCAGCAGTTCCTACCGACACCTGGCGGAGACCCAGTACTTC. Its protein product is CASSSYRHLAETQYF.